This entry is about one T cell receptor beta chain. Antigen unknown. The CDR3 end is not reached by the read, which stops 3 residues before it; the germline J gene fills it in. The data belong to a study of T cells in women clearing cervical HPV infection. Overall study results and limits: CIN3+ cases had significantly higher TCR richness than controls; evenness did not differ.

V lost 5 bases and J 1 base, leaving 18 bases between the germline ends. This CDR3 spans 16 amino acids. From germline, CDR1 is LNHDA and CDR2 SQIVND (reference sequence). Data came from immunoSEQ multiplex PCR; TCRdb stores just in-frame clones and leaves some out. Its table lists 20,000 or so clones. The origin of this receptor is a woman aged 18 to 69 with a cervical HPV16 infection that either progressed to CIN3+ or cleared (not recorded which). Sequenced: blood buffy coat. The J gene is TRBJ2-7, the V gene TRBV19; tentative D call: TRBD1 (6 bases). The sequenced CDR3 bases are TGTGCCAGTAGTTCATCCCCGAGTACAGGGTCCTACGAG. It encodes CASSSSPSTGSYE. The entire CDR3 reads CASSSSPSTGSYEQYF.